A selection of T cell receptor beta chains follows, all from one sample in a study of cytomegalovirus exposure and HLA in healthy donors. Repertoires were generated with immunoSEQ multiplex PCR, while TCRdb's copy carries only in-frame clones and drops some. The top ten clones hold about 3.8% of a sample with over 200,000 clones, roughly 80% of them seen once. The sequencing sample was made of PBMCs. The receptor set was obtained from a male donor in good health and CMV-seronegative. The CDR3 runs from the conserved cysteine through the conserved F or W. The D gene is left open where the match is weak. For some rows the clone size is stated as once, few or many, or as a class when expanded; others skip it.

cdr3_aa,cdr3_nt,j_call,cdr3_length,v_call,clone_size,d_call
CASVAGGSYNEQFF,TGTGCCAGTGTAGCGGGAGGTTCCTACAATGAGCAGTTCTTC,TRBJ2-1,14,TRBV19,-,TRBD2
CASSRAGGEQYF,TGCGCCAGCAGCAGGGCCGGGGGAGAGCAGTACTTC,TRBJ2-7,12,TRBV5-1,-,-
CASSFASNEKLFF,TGTGCCAGCAGCTTTGCGTCTAATGAAAAACTGTTTTTT,TRBJ1-4,13,TRBV5-4,-,-
CASTFTGQGFQPQHF,TGTGCCAGCACTTTCACGGGACAGGGCTTTCAGCCCCAGCATTTT,TRBJ1-5,15,TRBV28,-,TRBD1
CASSHLTSTYEQYF,TGTGCCAGCAGCCATCTGACTAGCACCTACGAGCAGTACTTC,TRBJ2-7,14,TRBV4-2,-,TRBD2
CASSYSRGGYEQYF,TGTGCCAGCAGTTACTCGAGAGGAGGCTACGAGCAGTACTTC,TRBJ2-7,14,TRBV6-6,-,-
CSASGETQYF,TGCAGTGCTAGCGGTGAGACCCAGTACTTC,TRBJ2-5,10,TRBV20-1,-,-
CASIMDRGHEQYF,TGTGCCAGCATTATGGACAGGGGACACGAGCAGTACTTC,TRBJ2-7,13,TRBV25-1,once,TRBD1
CASSEERQLNYGYTF,TGTGCCAGCAGTGAAGAACGACAGCTCAACTATGGCTACACCTTC,TRBJ1-2,15,TRBV2,-,-
CASSPSLAGGTDTQYF,TGCGCCAGCAGCCCATCTCTAGCGGGAGGCACAGATACGCAGTATTTT,TRBJ2-3,16,TRBV5-1,-,TRBD2
CASSIERRSYNEQFF,TGTGCCAGTAGTATCGAGCGGCGCTCCTACAATGAGCAGTTCTTC,TRBJ2-1,15,TRBV19,-,-
CASSIDDGTDGYTF,TGTGCCAGTAGTATAGATGACGGAACAGATGGCTACACCTTC,TRBJ1-2,14,TRBV19,-,-
CASSQEGDNYGYTF,TGTGCCAGCAGCCAAGAAGGGGATAACTATGGCTACACCTTC,TRBJ1-2,14,TRBV4-2,-,-
CASSSDRGNTEAFF,TGTGCCAGCAGTTCCGACAGGGGGAACACTGAAGCTTTCTTT,TRBJ1-1,14,TRBV6-5,few,TRBD1
CASSARTGSSYEQYF,TGTGCCAGCAGCGCCCGGACAGGGAGCTCCTACGAGCAGTACTTC,TRBJ2-7,15,TRBV9,-,TRBD1
CASSFGLAHDRELFF,TGTGCCAGCAGTTTCGGACTAGCCCACGACCGGGAGCTGTTTTTT,TRBJ2-2,15,TRBV27,-,TRBD2
CASSVDPDYSGNTIYF,TGTGCCAGCAGCGTAGATCCAGACTACTCTGGAAACACCATATATTTT,TRBJ1-3,16,TRBV9,-,-
CASSVPGTGVEQYF,TGTGCCAGCAGTGTCCCCGGGACAGGGGTCGAGCAGTACTTC,TRBJ2-7,14,TRBV6-1,few,TRBD1
CASSEPPPTGVAFF,TGTGCCAGCAGTGAGCCCCCCCCCACAGGGGTGGCTTTCTTT,TRBJ1-1,14,TRBV2,-,TRBD1
CASSFSQGPYTF,TGTGCCAGCAGTTTTTCACAGGGCCCCTACACCTTC,TRBJ1-2,12,TRBV28,-,-
CASRLAGNQETQYF,TGTGCCAGCAGGCTAGCGGGGAACCAAGAGACCCAGTACTTC,TRBJ2-5,14,TRBV6-1,-,TRBD2
CASRGPPYYEQYF,TGTGCCAGCAGGGGGCCTCCATACTACGAGCAGTACTTC,TRBJ2-7,13,TRBV28,-,-
CASSPVTSGSYNEQFF,TGTGCCAGCAGCCCGGTGACTAGCGGGAGTTACAATGAGCAGTTCTTC,TRBJ2-1,16,TRBV4-2,-,TRBD2
CASSVETGVNTEAFF,TGTGCCAGCAGCGTGGAAACAGGGGTCAACACTGAAGCTTTCTTT,TRBJ1-1,15,TRBV9,few,TRBD1
CASSSLNQPQHF,TGTGCCAGCAGTTCCCTAAATCAGCCCCAGCATTTT,TRBJ1-5,12,TRBV27,once,-
CASSPKKGDINYGYTF,TGTGCCAGCAGCCCAAAGAAGGGGGACATTAACTATGGCTACACCTTC,TRBJ1-2,16,TRBV5-4,-,-